Included here is one T cell receptor beta chain sequence, with context. The antigen remains unidentified. The time point is: newly diagnosed GD, antithyroid drugs for less than 3 months. Preparation of the TCR library used RNA extracted from PBMCs. Criteria from the American Thyroid Association guidelines were applied to diagnose Graves' disease. This CDR3 is built from 15 residues. Unmatched junction bases numbered 8, after V lost 5 bases and J lost 7 bases. Germline CDR1 SEHNR, CDR2 FQNEAQ (reference sequence). CDR3-region Arm-PCR and iRepertoire HTBI primers produced the TCR beta libraries. TCRdb called the multiplex PCR reads again in MiXCR, with one record for every CDR3 protein. The sample gives about 220,000 distinct CDR3 sequences, about 19% of which show up once; 10% to 15% is in the top ten. The sample comes from a study of regulatory T cells in long-lasting Graves disease. Broader study findings: Lower TCR diversity characterized persistent Graves' patients relative to newly diagnosed patients.

These data were also reused for a study on T cells in Graves' hyperthyroidism and ophthalmopathy. Per that paper: Graves' hyperthyroidism was deemed stable given no ophthalmopathy progression within 18 months. In the first-round RT-PCR of the TCR CDR3, the HTBI primer set was used.

This receptor was identified in a woman in her twenties or thirties with Graves disease. Material: peripheral blood mononuclear cells (PBMCs), obtained at new diagnosis, from a patient treated with antithyroid drugs. J is TRBJ2-1 and V is TRBV7-9; TRBD1 agrees at 10 bases. CDR3 sequence: CASSGRQGAGNEQFF. CDR3 bases: TGTGCCAGCAGCGGGAGACAGGGGGCGGGTAATGAGCAGTTCTTC.